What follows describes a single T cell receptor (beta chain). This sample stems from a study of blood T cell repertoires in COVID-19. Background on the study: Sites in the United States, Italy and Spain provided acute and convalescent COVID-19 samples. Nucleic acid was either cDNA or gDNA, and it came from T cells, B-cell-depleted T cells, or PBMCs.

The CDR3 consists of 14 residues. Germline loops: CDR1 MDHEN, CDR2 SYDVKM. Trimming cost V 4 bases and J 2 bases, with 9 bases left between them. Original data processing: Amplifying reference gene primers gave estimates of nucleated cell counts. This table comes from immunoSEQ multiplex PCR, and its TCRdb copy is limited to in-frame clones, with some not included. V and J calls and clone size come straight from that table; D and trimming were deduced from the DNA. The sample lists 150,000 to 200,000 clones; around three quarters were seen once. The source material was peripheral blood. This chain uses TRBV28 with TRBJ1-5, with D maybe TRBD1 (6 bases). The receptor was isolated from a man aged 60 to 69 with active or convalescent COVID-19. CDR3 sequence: CASSSGAGNQPQHF. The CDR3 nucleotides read TGTGCCAGCAGTTCAGGGGCGGGCAATCAGCCCCAGCATTTT. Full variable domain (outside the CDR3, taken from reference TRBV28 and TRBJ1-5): DVKVTQSSRYLVKRTGEKVFLECVQDMDHENMFWYRQDPGLGLRLIYFSYDVKMKEKGDIPEGYSVSREKKERFSLILESASTNQTSMYLCASSSGAGNQPQHFGDGTRLSIL.